The 17 T cell receptor beta chains listed next were all sequenced from one sample in a study of molecular identifiers for immune sequencing clone quantification. MiXCR, run by TCRdb on the PCR reads, gives a single entry per CDR3 protein. The table records hundreds of thousands of distinct CDR3 sequences, 25% of them present only once. The sequencing sample was made of naive CD8+ T cells from blood, with Jurkat cell RNA spiked in. Stated subset: FACS-sorted CD8+CD4-CCR7+CD45RA+ naive T cells. The receptors come from a human donor in good health. Some libraries in this study had Jurkat cell RNA spiked in.

The chain recombines TRBV6-5 with TRBJ1-1; 7 nucleotides agree with TRBD1. In germline, CDR1 is MNHEY, CDR2 SVGAGI. V lost 0 bases, J lost 4 bases, and 2 bases stayed unmatched. The CDR3 runs 14 residues. CDR3 sequence reads: CASSYSEGATEAFF. DNA of the CDR3: TGTGCCAGCAGTTACTCTGAGGGGGCCACTGAAGCTTTCTTT.

This clonotype has at least ten counts. This chain links TRBV5-4 with TRBJ1-5; D is unresolved. V was pared by 0 bases and J by 4 bases, with 14 bases between. Germline values: CDR1 SGHNT, CDR2 YYREEE (reference sequence). This CDR3 comprises 16 residues. The CDR3 loop is CASSLGPARGNQPQHF. CDR3 bases: TGTGCCAGCAGCTTGGGCCCGGCGAGAGGGAATCAGCCCCAGCATTTT.

In its sample, this clonotype was seen many times. The chain links TRBV5-6 to TRBJ1-1, with D possibly TRBD1 on 5 matching bases. Trimming took off 2 bases at V and 1 base at J, with 15 bases between the two ends. This CDR3 region has 16 residues. Germline V gene lookup returns CDR1 SGHDT and CDR2 YYEEEE. In nucleotides, the CDR3 is TGTGCCAGCAGCTTCTCGTTAGGGGATCCGAACACTGAAGCTTTCTTT. It yields the protein CASSFSLGDPNTEAFF.

This clonotype was detected a few times. V and J are TRBV6-5 and TRBJ2-5; the match to TRBD2 covers 7 bases. The CDR3 length is 15 residues. Trimming took 2 bases from V and 5 from J; bases not matched to a gene: 8. Germline CDR1 reads MNHEY; CDR2 reads SVGAGI. CDR3 amino acids: CASSYGAGVGETQYF. Written as DNA, the CDR3 is TGTGCCAGCAGTTACGGGGCGGGAGTGGGGGAGACCCAGTACTTC.

The chain uses TRBV11-2 and TRBJ1-1; TRBD1 is a possible D gene (5 bases). V lost 5 bases to trimming and J lost 3 bases, with 16 bases between them. The CDR3 runs to 15 residues. Germline CDR1 reads SGHAT; CDR2 reads FQNNGV. CDR3 protein: CASSPPGESYTEAFF. The CDR3 nucleotides are TGTGCCAGCAGCCCCCCGGGGGAGTCGTACACTGAAGCTTTCTTT.

This clonotype was observed a few times. The junction departs from germline at one end; a sequencing error may be responsible. The chain links TRBV6-5 to TRBJ2-2; no clear D gene. The CDR3 totals 12 residues. The V gene's germline CDR1 is MNHEY and CDR2 SVGAGI. CDR3 bases: TGTGTCAGCAGCATATTGGCCGGGGAGCTGTTTTTT. Amino acid sequence: CVSSILAGELFF.

In the case of this clonotype: A much larger clone lies one base from this, so it may be a read error. The CDR3 does not close with the conserved phenylalanine or tryptophan, likely indicating a read error. The chain employs TRBV6-6 and TRBJ2-5, with no clear D. The CDR3 contains 13 residues. CDR1 and CDR2 (germline): MNHNY, SVGAGI (reference sequence). V dropped 6 bases and J dropped 5 bases, with 13 bases sitting between them. CDR3 nucleotide sequence: TGTGCCAGCAGCGCTCCGCCCGGGGAGACCCAGTACTAC. Encoded protein: CASSAPPGETQYY.

The J gene is TRBJ2-1, the V gene TRBV27; D remains ambiguous. V dropped 3 bases and J dropped 5 bases, with 8 bases sitting between them. This CDR3 comprises 13 residues. Germline CDR1 reads MNHEY; CDR2 reads SMNVEV (reference sequence). In DNA form, the CDR3 reads TGTGCCAGCAGTTTTAACCTCAACAATGAGCAGTTCTTC. Its protein product is CASSFNLNNEQFF.

This clonotype was recorded a few times. This chain connects TRBV27 to TRBJ1-1, with D perhaps TRBD1 (5 bases). CDR1 MNHEY and CDR2 SMNVEV come from the germline V gene (reference sequence). The CDR3 covers 15 residues. The ends were cut back, 0 bases at V and 7 bases at J, with 15 bases in the middle. DNA of the CDR3: TGTGCCAGCAGTTTATCGAAGGCAGGGACCATTGAAGCTTTCTTT. The encoded protein is CASSLSKAGTIEAFF.

This clonotype was observed a handful of times. V is TRBV6-2 or TRBV6-3 and J is TRBJ2-2, with 11 bases aligning to TRBD2. The CDR3 extends over 15 amino acids. V was clipped by 4 bases and J by 4 bases; unmatched bases: 2. CDR1 and CDR2 from the germline V gene are MNHEY and SVGEGT. CDR3 DNA sequence: TGTGCCAGCAGTTTCCTAGCGGGAGGCACCGGGGAGCTGTTTTTT. Protein: CASSFLAGGTGELFF.

The chain combines TRBV2 with TRBJ2-1, with D maybe TRBD2 (6 bases). There are 13 residues in the CDR3. Trimming pared 8 bases from V and 3 bases from J, leaving 11 bases between. Per the germline V gene, CDR1 is SNHLY and CDR2 is FYNNEI. The CDR3: CASEGLIYNEQFF. The CDR3, as DNA: TGTGCCAGCGAGGGACTGATCTACAATGAGCAGTTCTTC.

This sequence joins TRBV19 and TRBJ2-2; D is unclear. The CDR3 is 16 amino acids. Germline V gives CDR1 LNHDA, CDR2 SQIVND (reference sequence). Trimming removed 1 base from V and 1 base from J, with 10 bases in between. The CDR3 loop is CASSIGYGRNTGELFF. CDR3 DNA sequence: TGTGCCAGTAGTATAGGATACGGCAGGAACACCGGGGAGCTGTTTTTT.

The sample holds many counts of this clonotype. The chain links TRBV7-9 to TRBJ2-2; the match to TRBD1 covers 8 bases. CDR3 length: 15 amino acids. The V segment lost 7 bases and the J segment 3 bases; nucleotides outside the gene matches: 7. Germline-derived CDR1 and CDR2 are SEHNR and FQNEAQ (reference sequence). DNA of the CDR3: TGTGCCAGCACGGACAGGGAAGGAGACACCGGGGAGCTGTTTTTT. Encoded protein: CASTDREGDTGELFF.

This clonotype has ten or more counts. This chain joins TRBV4-2 and TRBJ2-3; 8 bases are a match to TRBD2. J was trimmed by 7 bases and V by 0 bases; bases with no gene match: 6. The CDR3 loop spans 15 amino acids. The germline CDR1 and CDR2 sequences are LGHNA and YNFKEQ. CDR3 protein: CASSQDLSGSYTQYF. DNA of the CDR3: TGTGCCAGCAGCCAAGATCTGAGCGGGAGCTATACGCAGTATTTT.

The rearrangement uses TRBV9 and TRBJ1-2; 9 bases are a match to TRBD1. The CDR3 has 15 amino acids. Trimming cost V 4 bases and J 4 bases; bases outside gene matches: 8. CDR1 is SGDLS and CDR2 is YYNGEE in the germline V gene. The CDR3 DNA sequence: TGTGCCAGCAGCCCTCGGACAGGGGCTGGCTATGGCTACACCTTC. Translated: CASSPRTGAGYGYTF.

This clonotype showed up just a few times. This chain joins TRBV6-5 and TRBJ1-1; 9 bases fit TRBD1. Germline trimming cut 5 bases from V and 2 bases from J; bases unmatched to any gene: 12. CDR3 length: 17 amino acids. Germline V gene sequence: CDR1 MNHEY, CDR2 SVGAGI. In nucleotides, the CDR3 is TGTGCCAGCAGTCCCCAGGGGACAGGGCTGGTAAACACTGAAGCTTTCTTT. This gives the protein CASSPQGTGLVNTEAFF.

The chain links TRBV2 to TRBJ2-7; 9 bases line up with TRBD1. There are 12 residues in the CDR3. V dropped 9 bases and J dropped 2; count of bases not matched to a gene: 2. Per germline, CDR1 SNHLY and CDR2 FYNNEI. CDR3 sequence reads: CASRDRAYEQYF. Written as DNA, the CDR3 is TGTGCCAGTAGGGACAGGGCCTACGAGCAGTACTTC.